Presented here are 13 T cell receptor beta chains from one specimen sequenced in a study of blood T cell repertoires in COVID-19. Profiled with immunoSEQ multiplex PCR; TCRdb holds only in-frame clones, not every one. The sample records around 170,000 clones, about 88% being singletons. The specimen was peripheral blood. All receptors come from a man between 60 and 75 years old with acute or convalescent COVID-19.

The V gene is TRBV4-3, the J gene TRBJ1-2, with D uncertain. The CDR3 is made up of 14 amino acids. Trimming removed 0 bases at V and 4 bases at J, with 9 bases between. The V gene's germline CDR1 is LGHNA and CDR2 YSLEER. CDR3 loop: CASSQDLGSYGYTF. As DNA, the CDR3 is TGCGCCAGCAGCCAAGATTTGGGCAGCTATGGCTACACCTTC.

The V gene is TRBV10-3, the J gene TRBJ1-2; D unclear. The CDR3 loop spans 14 amino acids. Germline values: CDR1 ENHRY, CDR2 SYGVKD. The ends were cut back, 0 bases at V and 8 bases at J, with 13 bases in the middle. The DNA for the CDR3 is TGTGCCATCAGTGAGTCGACATCTCGGGGAGGCTACACCTTC. Its protein product is CAISESTSRGGYTF.

V gene TRBV6-6 combines with J gene TRBJ1-6; TRBD1 is a possible D gene (5 bases). Per germline, CDR1 MNHNY and CDR2 SVGAGI (reference sequence). V was clipped by 7 bases and J by 7 bases, with 11 bases between them. The CDR3 totals 13 residues. The CDR3 loop reads CASMGGGNSPLHF. CDR3 nucleotide sequence: TGTGCCAGCATGGGGGGTGGCAATTCACCCCTCCACTTT.

On this clone: Within the sample, other DNA sequences also encode this same CDR3. The rearrangement joins TRBV5-1 to TRBJ1-3; D unresolved. CDR3 length: 14 residues. Germline CDR1 is SGHRS and CDR2 is YFSETQ. V lost 0 bases and J lost 1, with 5 bases in between. Written as DNA, the CDR3 is TGCGCCAGCAGCTTGGGAGGGTCTGGAAACACCATATATTTT. Its protein is CASSLGGSGNTIYF.

This clone was seen only a few times. The chain couples TRBV6-2 or TRBV6-3 to TRBJ1-1; 9 nucleotides line up with TRBD1. This CDR3 has 16 amino acids. The V gene's germline CDR1 is MNHEY and CDR2 SVGEGT. The trim removed 6 bases at V and 0 bases at J, leaving 8 bases unmatched. The chain's CDR3 is CASRPGQGPMNTEAFF. DNA for the CDR3: TGTGCCAGCAGACCTGGACAGGGGCCAATGAACACTGAAGCTTTCTTT.

J is TRBJ1-5 and V is TRBV24-1; unclear D gene. The germline gives CDR1 KGHDR, CDR2 SFDVKD. V was pared by 7 bases and J by 2 bases, with 14 bases between. This CDR3 comprises 15 residues. The CDR3 spells CATSAGVLGNQPQHF. The CDR3 DNA reads TGTGCCACCAGCGCCGGGGTTTTGGGCAATCAGCCCCAGCATTTT.

The V call is TRBV5-1, the J call TRBJ1-2; 8 nucleotides agree with TRBD1. Germline V lookup: CDR1 SGHRS, CDR2 YFSETQ. CDR3 length: 14 residues. V was clipped by 0 bases and J by 4 bases; unmatched bases: 2. In DNA form, the CDR3 reads TGCGCCAGCAGCTTGGACAGGGGGGGCTATGGCTACACCTTC. It translates to CASSLDRGGYGYTF. Looking up the rest from reference TRBV5-1 and TRBJ1-2 gives the full variable domain: KAGVTQTPRYLIKTRGQQVTLSCSPISGHRSVSWYQQTPGQGLQFLFEYFSETQRNKGNFPGRFSGRQFSNSRSEMNVSTLELGDSALYLCASSLDRGGYGYTFGSGTRLTVV.

This clone was seen a few times. The chain is built from TRBV11-2 and TRBJ2-5; TRBD2 matches 8 bases. Germline V gene sequence: CDR1 SGHAT, CDR2 FQNNGV. After removal of 5 bases from V and 5 bases from J, the junction contained 10 bases not matched to a gene. This CDR3 is built from 15 residues. CDR3 amino acids: CASSPGARGGETQYF. CDR3 nucleotides: TGTGCCAGCAGCCCGGGGGCACGGGGGGGCGAGACCCAGTACTTC.

The chain links TRBV12-3 or TRBV12-4 to TRBJ2-3, with a weak D call TRBD1 (7 bases). This CDR3 comprises 13 residues. Trimming took off 4 bases at V and 6 bases at J, with 11 bases between the two ends. CDR3 bases: TGTGCCAGCAGTTCACAGGGGAGGGATACGCAGTATTTT. The encoded protein is CASSSQGRDTQYF.

The DNA of the CDR3 is TGTGCCAGCAGCGTAAGGGGAGGGGGGACCACCGGGGAGCTGTTTTTT. It encodes CASSVRGGGTTGELFF. J is TRBJ2-2 and V is TRBV9; D perhaps matches TRBD2 (7 bases). Trimming removed 1 base at V and 4 bases at J, with 14 bases between. From germline, CDR1 is SGDLS and CDR2 YYNGEE. The CDR3 has 16 amino acids.

The chain joins TRBV5-8 to TRBJ2-6, with TRBD1 as a possible D gene (5 bases). The germline gives CDR1 SGHTS, CDR2 YDEGEE. The CDR3 is made up of 18 amino acids. Trimming cost V 0 bases and J 1 base, with 14 bases left between them. CDR3 sequence: CASSLAWAGRSGANVLTF. Here the CDR3 DNA reads TGTGCCAGCAGCTTGGCCTGGGCAGGGCGGTCTGGGGCCAACGTCCTGACTTTC.

V usage is TRBV5-4 and J usage is TRBJ2-6; D perhaps matches TRBD2 (5 bases). This CDR3 has 15 residues. Trimming cost V 5 bases and J 2 bases, with 11 bases left between them. Germline assignment: CDR1 SGHNT and CDR2 YYREEE (reference sequence). Written as DNA, the CDR3 is TGTGCCAGCAGGGGCACGGGAACTGGGGCCAACGTCCTGACTTTC. It codes for CASRGTGTGANVLTF.

The chain couples TRBV5-1 to TRBJ1-3, with TRBD1 identical over 8 bases. The J segment lost 0 bases and the V segment lost 2 bases, leaving 4 bases of the junction unmatched. This CDR3 is built from 16 residues. The germline V gene encodes CDR1 SGHRS and CDR2 YFSETQ. CDR3 DNA sequence: TGCGCCAGCAGCTTAGGGACAGGCGCCTCTGGAAACACCATATATTTT. Residues: CASSLGTGASGNTIYF.